The 23 T cell receptor beta chains below all came from one sample that was sequenced in a study of blood T cell repertoires in COVID-19. Here immunoSEQ multiplex PCR was the method, and the copy in TCRdb shows in-frame clones only, minus some. The sample has just over 300,000 clones, under 90% seen once; the top ten hold about 1.7%. Source material: peripheral blood. These receptors were collected from a woman aged 25 to 39 with COVID-19, enrolled during active disease.

The chain employs TRBV2 and TRBJ1-6, with D possibly TRBD1 on 5 matching bases. Trimming shortened V by 8 bases and J by 6 bases, and 17 bases separated the two germline ends. CDR3 length equals 15 residues. CDR1 and CDR2 (germline): SNHLY, FYNNEI. The CDR3 DNA sequence: TGTGCCAGCTATTATGCGGACGGGGGTAATTCACCCCTCCACTTT. It yields the protein CASYYADGGNSPLHF.

The chain links TRBV7-2 to TRBJ2-2; D gene unclear. CDR3 length equals 12 residues. V was cut by 3 bases and J by 8 bases, with 7 bases left in between. Germline V gene data show CDR1 as SGHTA and CDR2 as FQGNSA. The CDR3 here is CASSFFSGELFF. The CDR3 DNA follows: TGTGCCAGCAGCTTTTTTTCGGGGGAGCTGTTTTTT.

This chain uses TRBV2 with TRBJ2-5, with 7 bases matching TRBD1. From germline, CDR1 is SNHLY and CDR2 FYNNEI. The CDR3 has 13 residues. J lost 5 bases, V lost 6 bases, and 6 bases had no gene match. DNA for the CDR3: TGTGCCAGCAGAGGGACAGTCGGGGAGACCCAGTACTTC. As protein: CASRGTVGETQYF.

The chain recombines TRBV12-3 or TRBV12-4 with TRBJ1-1; possible D gene TRBD1, 5 bases. CDR3 length: 12 amino acids. Trimming took off 3 bases at V and 8 bases at J, with 10 bases between the two ends. The CDR3 DNA reads TGTGCCAGCAGTTTTGTGGCAGGGGAAGCTTTCTTT. It specifies CASSFVAGEAFF.

The chain employs TRBV19 and TRBJ2-6, with D possibly TRBD1 on 6 matching bases. The CDR3 runs 15 residues. Trimming removed 7 bases at V and 0 bases at J, with 10 bases between. Per germline, CDR1 LNHDA and CDR2 SQIVND (reference sequence). This chain's CDR3 is CASNLQGSGANVLTF. The CDR3, as DNA: TGTGCCAGTAATTTACAGGGCTCTGGGGCCAACGTCCTGACTTTC.

The rearrangement joins TRBV19 to TRBJ2-2, with TRBD1 matching over 8 bases. The V segment lost 7 bases and the J segment 3 bases; nucleotides outside the gene matches: 4. The CDR3 is 14 residues long. CDR1 and CDR2 (germline): LNHDA, SQIVND (reference sequence). The CDR3 nucleotides read TGTGCCAGTAAGGGGACAGGAGACACCGGGGAGCTGTTTTTT. It specifies CASKGTGDTGELFF.

This clone came up many times. The V call is TRBV2, the J call TRBJ1-2; D is undetermined. V lost 7 bases, J lost 0 bases, and 6 bases lay in between. Germline V gene data show CDR1 as SNHLY and CDR2 as FYNNEI. This CDR3 comprises 12 residues. The CDR3 sequence: CASTYTNYGYTF. In nucleotides, the CDR3 is TGTGCCAGCACTTACACTAACTATGGCTACACCTTC.

The rearrangement links TRBV4-1 to TRBJ2-1, with 8 bases matching TRBD2. CDR3 length: 13 residues. Looked up from germline, CDR1 is MGHRA and CDR2 is YSYEKL. The V gene end was trimmed by 5 bases and the J gene end by 6 bases; junction bases not matched to a gene: 3. The CDR3 loop reads CASSYRGGNEQFF. The CDR3 coding sequence is TGCGCCAGCAGCTACCGGGGGGGCAATGAGCAGTTCTTC.

The gene calls are TRBV5-1 and TRBJ1-2, with D possibly TRBD1 on 6 matching bases. Germline V gives CDR1 SGHRS, CDR2 YFSETQ. With 1 base removed from V and 3 bases from J, the gap between germline ends came to 13 bases. The CDR3 is made up of 15 amino acids. The CDR3 spells CASSLTPDSYYGYTF. The CDR3, as DNA: TGCGCCAGCAGCTTGACCCCGGACAGTTACTATGGCTACACCTTC.

The rearrangement links TRBV6-5 to TRBJ2-3; no definite D call. The germline V and J ends were trimmed by 0 bases and 0 bases, with 4 bases remaining between them. This CDR3 is built from 14 residues. The germline V gene encodes CDR1 MNHEY and CDR2 SVGAGI. Here the CDR3 reads CASSYSRSTDTQYF. The CDR3 DNA is TGTGCCAGCAGTTACTCCCGGAGCACAGATACGCAGTATTTT.

V is TRBV18 and J is TRBJ2-4, with a tentative D call TRBD2 (6 bases). The CDR3 is made up of 15 amino acids. Trimming took 0 bases from V and 7 from J, leaving 13 bases between them. CDR1 and CDR2 from the germline V gene are KGHSH and LQKENI. The CDR3 loop reads CASSPPQRGGNIQYF. The DNA for the CDR3 is TGTGCCAGCTCACCACCGCAGAGAGGAGGGAACATTCAGTACTTC. Filled out from reference TRBV18 and TRBJ2-4, the complete variable domain reads NAGVMQNPRHLVRRRGQEARLRCSPMKGHSHVYWYRQLPEEGLKFMVYLQKENIIDESGMPKERFSAEFPKEGPSILRIQQVVRGDSAAYFCASSPPQRGGNIQYFGAGTRLSVL.

This clone occurred a few times. V and J are TRBV2 and TRBJ1-6; D remains ambiguous. CDR1 and CDR2 (germline): SNHLY, FYNNEI. The CDR3 contains 13 residues. The V end lost 6 bases, the J end lost 9 bases, and 12 bases lay between the germline ends. The CDR3 region has the DNA TGTGCCAGCAGGGTCGGGAACCGTTCACCCCTCCACTTT. Amino acids: CASRVGNRSPLHF.

The gene calls are TRBV2 and TRBJ2-3; 8 bases are a match to TRBD1. CDR1 is SNHLY and CDR2 is FYNNEI in the germline V gene. The V and J ends lost 8 bases and 2 bases, in that order; junction bases with no gene match: 6. This CDR3 spans 14 amino acids. The CDR3: CASRPGQVTDTQYF. CDR3 DNA: TGTGCCAGCCGTCCGGGACAGGTCACAGATACGCAGTATTTT.

The V call is TRBV21-1, the J call TRBJ2-3; the table's TRBD1 call for D was not verified on the DNA. TRBV21-1 is annotated as a pseudogene. The length of the CDR3 is 15 residues. CDR3 nucleotide sequence: TGTGCCAGCAACGAGGGGGTTTCTTGCACAGATACGCAGTATTTT. This codes for CASNEGVSCTDTQYF.

The chain joins TRBV21-1 to TRBJ2-5; the DNA was not compared with TRBD1, the D call given in the table. TRBV21-1 is termed a pseudogene. The CDR3 loop spans 19 amino acids. CDR3 sequence: CASSKTGRRGDRDQETQYF. As DNA, the CDR3 is TGTGCCAGCAGCAAAACCGGGCGGAGGGGGGACAGGGACCAAGAGACCCAGTACTTC.

The chain has TRBV5-1 and TRBJ1-1, with unresolved D. Trimming left V 4 bases short and J 1 base short, with 14 bases between. This CDR3 is built from 15 residues. CDR1 SGHRS and CDR2 YFSETQ come from the germline V gene. The CDR3 loop reads CASSPAALGNTEAFF. The CDR3 DNA reads TGCGCCAGCAGCCCGGCGGCGTTAGGGAACACTGAAGCTTTCTTT.

This rearrangement joins TRBV7-9 to TRBJ1-4; 7 bases are a match to TRBD1. V gave up 4 bases and J gave up 3 bases; unmatched junction bases: 5. Germline loops: CDR1 SEHNR, CDR2 FQNEAQ (reference sequence). This CDR3 is 15 amino acids long. CDR3: CASSSDRDSNEKLFF. For the CDR3, the DNA is TGTGCCAGCAGCTCCGACAGGGACTCTAATGAAAAACTGTTTTTT. Together with reference TRBV7-9 and TRBJ1-4, the CDR3 gives the full variable domain: DTGVSQNPRHKITKRGQNVTFRCDPISEHNRLYWYRQTLGQGPEFLTYFQNEAQLEKSRLLSDRFSAERPKGSFSTLEIQRTEQGDSAMYLCASSSDRDSNEKLFFGSGTQLSVL.

The V gene is TRBV24-1, the J gene TRBJ2-1; 8 bases are shared with TRBD1. The V segment lost 5 bases and the J segment 2 bases; nucleotides outside the gene matches: 1. Germline V gene data show CDR1 as KGHDR and CDR2 as SFDVKD. The CDR3 totals 14 residues. This CDR3 reads CATSAGGAYNEQFF. Here the CDR3 DNA reads TGTGCCACCAGTGCAGGGGGCGCCTACAATGAGCAGTTCTTC.

CDR3 in DNA: TGTGCCAGCAGCATTGGACAGGACCGCTATGGCTACACCTTC. Translation gives CASSIGQDRYGYTF. V is TRBV7-2 and J is TRBJ1-2; 7 positions match TRBD1. Germline V gives CDR1 SGHTA, CDR2 FQGNSA. The CDR3 consists of 14 residues. The V and J ends lost 5 bases and 4 bases, in that order; junction bases with no gene match: 7.

The V call is TRBV3-1 (or the pseudogene TRBV3-2), the J call TRBJ2-5; the D gene is possibly TRBD2 (6 bases). V was cut by 4 bases and J by 1 base, with 13 bases left in between. The CDR3 spans 15 residues. Germline values: CDR1 LGHDT, CDR2 YNNKEL (reference sequence). In nucleotides, the CDR3 is TGTGCCAGCAGCCCCGGGACTTCAACCCAAGAGACCCAGTACTTC. It translates to CASSPGTSTQETQYF.

The chain couples TRBV5-1 to TRBJ2-2; D perhaps matches TRBD2 (6 bases). Per the germline V gene, CDR1 is SGHRS and CDR2 is YFSETQ. This CDR3 region has 14 residues. V was clipped by 0 bases and J by 6 bases, with 9 bases between them. In nucleotides, the CDR3 is TGCGCCAGCAGCTTGGAGGGAGGACCCGGGGAGCTGTTTTTT. Amino acids: CASSLEGGPGELFF.

The genes are TRBV9 and TRBJ1-5; 11 positions match TRBD1. V shed 0 bases, J shed 6 bases, and the junction held 2 bases outside the gene matches. The CDR3 loop spans 15 amino acids. The germline CDR1 and CDR2 sequences are SGDLS and YYNGEE. CDR3 residues: CASSVGGQGGQPQHF. DNA of the CDR3: TGTGCCAGCAGCGTAGGGGGACAGGGGGGTCAGCCCCAGCATTTT.

V usage is TRBV18 and J usage is TRBJ2-6; D is perhaps TRBD2 (7 bases). This CDR3 is built from 17 residues. Germline CDR1 and CDR2: KGHSH and LQKENI. Between the trimmed V and J ends, which lost 0 bases and 1 base, there was a span of 10 bases. CDR3 sequence (DNA): TGTGCCAGCTCACCACCGAGGGGGGGATCTGGGGCCAACGTCCTGACTTTC. It yields the protein CASSPPRGGSGANVLTF.